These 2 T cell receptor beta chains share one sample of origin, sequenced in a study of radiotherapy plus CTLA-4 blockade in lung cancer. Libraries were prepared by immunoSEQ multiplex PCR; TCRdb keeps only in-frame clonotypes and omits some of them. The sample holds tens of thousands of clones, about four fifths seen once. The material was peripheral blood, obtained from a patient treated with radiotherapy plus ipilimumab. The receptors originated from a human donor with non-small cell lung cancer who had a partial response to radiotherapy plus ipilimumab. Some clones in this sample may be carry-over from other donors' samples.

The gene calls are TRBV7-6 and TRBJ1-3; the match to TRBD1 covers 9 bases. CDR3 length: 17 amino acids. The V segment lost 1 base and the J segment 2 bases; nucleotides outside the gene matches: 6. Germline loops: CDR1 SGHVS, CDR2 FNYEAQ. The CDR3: CASSLVGDRVTGNTIYF. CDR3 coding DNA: TGTGCCAGCAGCTTAGTCGGGGACAGGGTAACTGGAAACACCATATATTTT.

In nucleotides, the CDR3 is TGTGCCTGGCACAGGGGAGATGTGGAGACCCAGTACTTC. This codes for CAWHRGDVETQYF. The chain recombines TRBV30 with TRBJ2-5; 7 bases align to TRBD1. This CDR3 spans 13 amino acids. Losses at the gene ends were 5 bases for V and 5 bases for J; bases not matched to a gene: 8. CDR1 GTSNPN and CDR2 SVGIG come from the germline V gene (reference sequence).